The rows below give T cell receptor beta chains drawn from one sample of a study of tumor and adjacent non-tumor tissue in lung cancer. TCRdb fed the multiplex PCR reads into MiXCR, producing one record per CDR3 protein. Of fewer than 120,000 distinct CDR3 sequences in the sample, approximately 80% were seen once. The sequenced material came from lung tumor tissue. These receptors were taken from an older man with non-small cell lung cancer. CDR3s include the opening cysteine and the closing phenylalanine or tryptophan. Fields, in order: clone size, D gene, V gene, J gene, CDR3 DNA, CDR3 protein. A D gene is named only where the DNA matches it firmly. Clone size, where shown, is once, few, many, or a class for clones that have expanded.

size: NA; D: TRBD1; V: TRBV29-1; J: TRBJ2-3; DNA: TGCAGCGCCAGACGGGAGTTAGGGACAGGTACGCAGTATTTT; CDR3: CSARRELGTGTQYF
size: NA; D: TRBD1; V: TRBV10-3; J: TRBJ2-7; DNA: TGTTCCATCAAGGAGACAGGGTTCTACGAACAGTACTTC; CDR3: CSIKETGFYEQYF
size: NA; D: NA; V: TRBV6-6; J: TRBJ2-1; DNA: TGTGCCAGCAGCCCACTGGGTTCGGCCTCCTACAATGTGCAGTTATTC; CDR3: CASSPLGSASYNVQLF
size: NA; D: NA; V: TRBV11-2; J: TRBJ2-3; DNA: TGTGCTAGGAGTCTAACCCCAGGGTCAAATACGCAGTATTTT; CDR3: CARSLTPGSNTQYF
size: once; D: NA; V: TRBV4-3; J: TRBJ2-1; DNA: TGCGTCAGAAGCCAAGACCCAGAGGGAGCTGAATACAATGAGCAGTTCTTC; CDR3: CVRSQDPEGAEYNEQFF
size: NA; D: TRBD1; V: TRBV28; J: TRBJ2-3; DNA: TGTACCAGCAGAGGACAGGGGAGAAGAACAAATACACAGTATTTT; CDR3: CTSRGQGRRTNTQYF
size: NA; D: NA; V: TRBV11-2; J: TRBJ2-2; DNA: TGTACCAGCATCTTAGAGCCGGACACCGGGGAGCTGTTTTTT; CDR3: CTSILEPDTGELFF
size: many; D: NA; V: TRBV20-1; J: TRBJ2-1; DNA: TGCAGTGCTAGACAGGGATCAGGACAAATCTACTACAATGAGCAGTTCTTC; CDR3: CSARQGSGQIYYNEQFF
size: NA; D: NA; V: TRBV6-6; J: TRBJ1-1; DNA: TGTGCCAGTAGGGACCGTAGAACTGAAGCTTTCTTT; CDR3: CASRDRRTEAFF
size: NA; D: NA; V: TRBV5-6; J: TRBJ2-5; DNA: TGTGCCAGCAGCCTACAATTCGTACAAGAGACCCACTACTTC; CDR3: CASSLQFVQETHYF
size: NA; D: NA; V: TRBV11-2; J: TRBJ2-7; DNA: TGTGCCAGCAGCCCCCCCCCCAGGACACCAACCTACGAGGAGTACTTC; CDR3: CASSPPPRTPTYEEYF
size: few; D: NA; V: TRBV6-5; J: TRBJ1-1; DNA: TGTGCCAGCAGATACACAGGGAACACTGATGCTTTCTTT; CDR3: CASRYTGNTDAFF
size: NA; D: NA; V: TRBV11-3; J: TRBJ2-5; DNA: TGTGCTAGTGCTCCCGGCTGGGGGCGGGAGACCCAGTACTTC; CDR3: CASAPGWGRETQYF
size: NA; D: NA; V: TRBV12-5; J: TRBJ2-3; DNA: TGTGGTAGTGCCCCGGACAAGAATCAGCCCCAGTATTTT; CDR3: CGSAPDKNQPQYF
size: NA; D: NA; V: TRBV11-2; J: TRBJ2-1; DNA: TGTCTCAGCAGCTTATACCGGCTTGTTAGTGAGCAGTTCTTC; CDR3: CLSSLYRLVSEQFF
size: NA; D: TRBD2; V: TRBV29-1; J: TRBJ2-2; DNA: TGCAGCAGTGACGTAGCGGGGGGCACCCAGGAGCTGTTTTTT; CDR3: CSSDVAGGTQELFF
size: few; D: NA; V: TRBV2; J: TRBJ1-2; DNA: TGTGCCAGCAGTAGACTCCTACCGGGCTATGGCTACACCTTC; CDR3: CASSRLLPGYGYTF
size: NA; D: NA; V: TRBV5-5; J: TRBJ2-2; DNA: TGTGACAGCAGCCTGGATCCACGAACCACCGGGGAGCTGTTTTTT; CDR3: CDSSLDPRTTGELFF
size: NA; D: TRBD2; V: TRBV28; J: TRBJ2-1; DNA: TGTGCCACCAGTTTCCAGCGGGGGATTGGTGGTGAGCAGTTCTTC; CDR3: CATSFQRGIGGEQFF
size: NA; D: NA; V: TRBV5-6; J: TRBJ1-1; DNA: TGTGCCAACAGCTCCGGGAGAGGGAATTGGAACACTGAAGCTTTCTTT; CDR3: CANSSGRGNWNTEAFF
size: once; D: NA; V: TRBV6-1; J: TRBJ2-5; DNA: TGTGTCAGCAATGAAGTTGGTGGGCCCCGGGAGTACTTC; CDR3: CVSNEVGGPREYF